The 7 T cell receptor beta chains reported below all come from one sample, sequenced in a study of T cell responses to AZD1222 COVID-19 vaccine. Clones were sequenced by immunoSEQ multiplex PCR, and TCRdb holds only the in-frame ones, with some missing. The sample holds about 190,000 clones, 85% to 95% seen once. Here the sequenced sample was peripheral blood, taken on day 0 of AZD1222 vaccination. These receptors came from an adult in good health.

The genes are TRBV19 and TRBJ1-3, with D maybe TRBD1 (5 bases). V shed 5 bases and J shed 0 bases, with 11 bases lying between them. The germline V gene has CDR1 LNHDA and CDR2 SQIVND (reference sequence). The CDR3 totals 15 residues. The CDR3 reads CASSLTGSSGNTIYF. CDR3 DNA sequence: TGTGCCAGTAGTTTAACAGGAAGCTCTGGAAACACCATATATTTT.

The chain recombines TRBV23-1 with TRBJ2-1, with TRBD1 matching 7 bases. TRBV23-1 is an ORF; its function is uncertain. V shed 2 bases and J 0 bases; nucleotides not matched to a gene: 7. The CDR3 loop spans 17 amino acids. The CDR3 is CASSQNRDRHSYNEQFF. The CDR3 DNA reads TGCGCCAGCAGTCAAAACCGGGACAGACACTCCTACAATGAGCAGTTCTTC.

The chain recombines TRBV24-1 with TRBJ2-1; weak D call: TRBD2 (6 bases). In germline, CDR1 is KGHDR, CDR2 SFDVKD. The V end lost 4 bases, the J end lost 4 bases, and 16 bases lay between the germline ends. This CDR3 is built from 16 residues. For the CDR3, the DNA is TGTGCCACCAGTGACATTGGGGGGAACCCTTACAATGAGCAGTTCTTC. It codes for CATSDIGGNPYNEQFF.

CDR3 loop: CASSLTMRGREETQYF. The CDR3 nucleotides are TGTGCCAGCAGTTTAACCATGAGGGGGCGTGAGGAGACCCAGTACTTC. V usage is TRBV28 and J usage is TRBJ2-5, with TRBD1 matching 7 bases. The CDR3 has 16 amino acids. From germline, CDR1 is MDHEN and CDR2 SYDVKM. J was trimmed by 5 bases and V by 2 bases; bases with no gene match: 11.

The CDR3 bases are TGTGCCAGCATGAGTCCCGGGGGGCCCAACTATGGCTACACCTTC. It is translated as CASMSPGGPNYGYTF. This chain links TRBV27 with TRBJ1-2; D may be TRBD1 (6 bases). Trimming cost V 7 bases and J 2 bases, with 17 bases left between them. The CDR3 has 15 amino acids. The germline V gene encodes CDR1 MNHEY and CDR2 SMNVEV (reference sequence).

CDR3 in amino acids: CASSPISGFAPGEQYF. CDR3 DNA: TGCGCCAGCAGTCCCATTTCAGGGTTTGCGCCGGGAGAGCAGTACTTC. The chain joins TRBV5-1 to TRBJ2-7; possibly TRBD1 or TRBD2 for D (5 bases each). Trimming took 5 bases from V and 7 from J, leaving 25 bases between them. CDR3 length: 16 residues. The germline gives CDR1 SGHRS, CDR2 YFSETQ.

The J gene is TRBJ1-1, the V gene TRBV5-1; no definite D call. The germline V and J ends were trimmed by 0 bases and 6 bases, with 15 bases remaining between them. CDR3 size: 15 residues. Germline lookup yields CDR1 SGHRS and CDR2 YFSETQ. The CDR3: CASSLVMGGSSEAFF. CDR3 coding DNA: TGCGCCAGCAGCTTGGTAATGGGAGGGTCGTCTGAAGCTTTCTTT.